These 27 T cell receptor beta chains were sequenced from one sample in a study of PD-1 blockade in classical Hodgkin lymphoma. Using immunoSEQ multiplex PCR, the repertoire was profiled, and TCRdb retains in-frame clones only, with some absent. The sample carries about 22,000 clones, 69% recorded once. Each and every patient relapsed after autologous stem cell transplantation, and patients got differing brentuximab vedotin exposure. Source: peripheral blood mononuclear cells (PBMCs), taken at baseline. All receptors derive from a human donor with classical Hodgkin lymphoma.

This chain connects TRBV7-2 to TRBJ1-1, with a tentative D call TRBD1 (5 bases). This CDR3 spans 18 amino acids. Germline V gene data show CDR1 as SGHTA and CDR2 as FQGNSA. V was shortened by 0 bases and J by 5 bases, with 22 bases between the two germline ends. CDR3 sequence reads: CASSLAPETGPVLTEAFF. As DNA, the CDR3 is TGTGCCAGCAGCTTAGCCCCAGAAACGGGACCTGTCTTAACTGAAGCTTTCTTT.

This chain uses TRBV11-2 with TRBJ2-7, with D perhaps matching TRBD1 (5 bases). The CDR3 consists of 13 residues. The germline CDR1 and CDR2 sequences are SGHAT and FQNNGV. Trimming removed 3 bases from V and 3 bases from J, with 9 bases in between. CDR3 protein: CASSLSGIYEQYF. Written as DNA, the CDR3 is TGTGCCAGCAGCTTGTCAGGGATCTACGAGCAGTACTTC.

The chain recombines TRBV13 with TRBJ2-7; maybe TRBD1 (6 bases). V was pared by 5 bases and J by 3 bases, with 14 bases between. The CDR3 loop spans 14 amino acids. Germline V gives CDR1 PRHDT, CDR2 FYEKMQ (reference sequence). CDR3 bases: TGTGCCAGCAGCACCAGGACAGCTAACTACGAGCAGTACTTC. Protein: CASSTRTANYEQYF.

This clone was counted a few times. The chain is built from TRBV18 and TRBJ2-5; D might be TRBD1 or TRBD2, each matching 6 bases. V gave up 5 bases and J gave up 5 bases, with 12 bases separating them. In germline, CDR1 is KGHSH, CDR2 LQKENI. The CDR3 consists of 13 residues. CDR3 coding DNA: TGTGCCAGCTCAGGGGGGCAGCTCGAGACCCAGTACTTC. The encoded protein is CASSGGQLETQYF.

This clone showed up just a few times. The genes are TRBV27 and TRBJ2-1, with a possible D match to TRBD2 (6 bases). The CDR3 spans 14 residues. Per the germline V gene, CDR1 is MNHEY and CDR2 is SMNVEV (reference sequence). Trimming stripped 4 bases from V and 8 bases from J, with 15 bases between. CDR3 loop: CASSSGTAGYEQFF. Written as DNA, the CDR3 is TGTGCCAGCAGTTCCGGGACTGCGGGTTATGAGCAGTTCTTC.

The V gene is TRBV7-8, the J gene TRBJ1-2; 12 nucleotides line up with TRBD1. Germline lookup yields CDR1 SGHVS and CDR2 FQNEAQ. There are 15 residues in the CDR3. J gave up 6 bases and V 0 bases, and 2 bases lay outside the gene matches. The CDR3 is CASSLAGTGGHGYTF. Here the CDR3 DNA reads TGTGCCAGCAGCTTAGCGGGGACAGGGGGCCATGGCTACACCTTC.

The chain joins TRBV28 to TRBJ2-7; D may be TRBD2 (5 bases). The V end was cut by 7 bases, the J end by 0 bases, with 10 bases between. The CDR3 is made up of 13 amino acids. The germline V gene encodes CDR1 MDHEN and CDR2 SYDVKM. As DNA, the CDR3 is TGTGCCAGCACCAGAGGGCTCTCCTACGAGCAGTACTTC. Translating gives CASTRGLSYEQYF.

The V gene is TRBV7-2, the J gene TRBJ2-6; D is uncertain. The CDR3 has 13 residues. Trimming left V 2 bases short and J 2 bases short, with 1 base between. Germline assignment: CDR1 SGHTA and CDR2 FQGNSA. The CDR3 region is CASSLTGANVLTF. In DNA form, the CDR3 reads TGTGCCAGCAGCTTAACTGGGGCCAACGTCCTGACTTTC.

The chain has TRBV5-6 and TRBJ1-2; D possibly corresponds to TRBD1 (5 bases). This CDR3 contains 15 residues. The ends were cut back, 4 bases at V and 6 bases at J, with 19 bases in the middle. Germline assignment: CDR1 SGHDT and CDR2 YYEEEE. Here the CDR3 DNA reads TGTGCCAGCAGCGGGGCTATGGGGGGAAGGGATGGCTACACCTTC. Protein sequence: CASSGAMGGRDGYTF.

The CDR3 protein is CASSHKGGPSGFYGYTF. The CDR3 DNA reads as TGCGCCAGCAGCCATAAAGGCGGACCGAGCGGCTTCTATGGCTACACCTTC. The chain combines TRBV4-3 with TRBJ1-2; D gene uncertain. With 3 bases removed from V and 4 bases from J, the gap between germline ends came to 21 bases. The germline V gene has CDR1 LGHNA and CDR2 YSLEER. The CDR3 has 17 amino acids.

In the case of this clone: Other DNA sequences within the sample encode an identical CDR3. For the CDR3, the DNA is TGTGCCATCAGTGAGTCGATGGGTAGTACTGAAGCTTTCTTT. It translates to CAISESMGSTEAFF. The chain combines TRBV10-3 with TRBJ1-1; D is uncertain. V was trimmed by 0 bases and J by 5 bases, leaving 10 bases between them. CDR3 size: 14 residues. Germline V gene data show CDR1 as ENHRY and CDR2 as SYGVKD.

V and J are TRBV19 and TRBJ2-5; D is unresolved. This CDR3 is 14 amino acids long. Germline V lookup: CDR1 LNHDA, CDR2 SQIVND (reference sequence). V was trimmed by 3 bases and J by 0 bases, leaving 8 bases between them. The CDR3: CASSIQYYQETQYF. CDR3 in DNA: TGTGCCAGTAGTATCCAATACTACCAAGAGACCCAGTACTTC.

This chain uses TRBV6-4 with TRBJ2-1; D is possibly TRBD1 (5 bases). The V gene's germline CDR1 is MRHNA and CDR2 SNTAGT. The ends were cut back, 2 bases at V and 7 bases at J, with 18 bases in the middle. The CDR3 runs 16 residues. CDR3 in amino acids: CASSDGVDTQANEQFF. As DNA, the CDR3 is TGTGCCAGCAGTGACGGGGTGGACACCCAGGCAAATGAGCAGTTCTTC.

The chain links TRBV21-1 to TRBJ2-1; the table's D call, TRBD2, has no DNA check behind it. TRBV21-1 is labeled a pseudogene. The CDR3 consists of 19 residues. CDR3 amino acids: CASSKVMTSGGARYNEQFF. The CDR3 DNA follows: TGTGCCAGCAGCAAAGTGATGACTAGCGGGGGGGCTAGGTACAATGAGCAGTTCTTC.

This sequence joins TRBV6-5 and TRBJ2-7; TRBD1 matches at 8 bases. The junction had 6 bases not matched to a gene; V was cut back by 6 bases and J by 2 bases. CDR3 length equals 14 residues. Germline-derived CDR1 and CDR2 are MNHEY and SVGAGI. The CDR3 DNA is TGTGCCAGCAGGACGACAGGGGCCCCCTACGAGCAGTACTTC. It is translated as CASRTTGAPYEQYF.

V gene TRBV28 combines with J gene TRBJ2-5, with TRBD1 identical over 8 bases. Germline V lookup: CDR1 MDHEN, CDR2 SYDVKM. V shed 4 bases and J 2 bases; nucleotides not matched to a gene: 12. The CDR3 covers 17 residues. The CDR3 loop reads CASSSSKQGVDQETQYF. The CDR3 nucleotides are TGTGCCAGCAGTTCCTCCAAACAGGGGGTCGATCAAGAGACCCAGTACTTC.

Relative to its sample, this clone is medium-sized (0.01 to 0.1%). The chain couples TRBV4-3 to TRBJ2-1; D may match TRBD1 or TRBD2 (6 bases each). CDR3 length equals 14 residues. Germline CDR1 reads LGHNA; CDR2 reads YSLEER. V was clipped by 5 bases and J by 4 bases, with 12 bases between them. DNA for the CDR3: TGCGCCAGCAGCGGGGGGCGGCTATACAATGAGCAGTTCTTC. This sequence encodes CASSGGRLYNEQFF.

This clone was seen more than once but under ten times. This chain joins TRBV6-6 and TRBJ1-1; D might be TRBD1 (5 bases). The germline V gene has CDR1 MNHNY and CDR2 SVGAGI (reference sequence). The ends were cut back, 6 bases at V and 0 bases at J, with 14 bases in the middle. The CDR3 covers 15 residues. CDR3 DNA sequence: TGTGCCAGCAGCCACGGGGACCGCGTGAACACTGAAGCTTTCTTT. This encodes CASSHGDRVNTEAFF.

This clone showed up just once. This chain uses TRBV5-1 with TRBJ1-1; no clear D. Germline V lookup: CDR1 SGHRS, CDR2 YFSETQ. This CDR3 comprises 15 residues. V was trimmed by 4 bases and J by 5 bases, leaving 18 bases between them. CDR3 residues: CASSPFGVSETEAFF. CDR3 DNA sequence: TGCGCCAGCAGCCCCTTCGGGGTCAGCGAGACTGAAGCTTTCTTT.

The chain combines TRBV19 with TRBJ1-1; TRBD1 aligns across 8 bases. CDR1 LNHDA and CDR2 SQIVND come from the germline V gene (reference sequence). The CDR3 is made up of 12 amino acids. V was clipped by 8 bases and J by 3 bases; unmatched bases: 2. The CDR3 loop is CASGTGYTEAFF. As DNA, the CDR3 is TGTGCCAGTGGGACAGGCTACACTGAAGCTTTCTTT.

The chain couples TRBV7-2 to TRBJ2-4; D is undetermined. From germline, CDR1 is SGHTA and CDR2 FQGNSA. The CDR3 is 15 amino acids. The V and J ends lost 4 bases and 0 bases respectively, with 10 bases between them. The CDR3 nucleotides are TGTGCCAGCAGCTACCAGCAGAAAGCCAAAAACATTCAGTACTTC. Its protein product is CASSYQQKAKNIQYF.

The genes are TRBV27 and TRBJ2-1, with 14 bases fitting TRBD2. With V trimmed by 5 bases and J by 5 bases, 14 bases remained unmatched. This CDR3 comprises 19 residues. Germline lookup yields CDR1 MNHEY and CDR2 SMNVEV (reference sequence). The CDR3 is CASSTGLAGAAVRNNEQFF. CDR3 in DNA: TGTGCCAGCAGTACGGGACTAGCGGGGGCCGCCGTTCGAAACAATGAGCAGTTCTTC.

The genes are TRBV21-1 and TRBJ1-1. TRBV21-1 is annotated as a pseudogene. This CDR3 has 16 amino acids. The CDR3 nucleotides are TGTGCCAGCAGACCGGAATTAGCTACAATTCGCACTGAAGCTTTCTTT. It is translated as CASRPELATIRTEAFF.

A few counts support this clone. The chain is built from TRBV18 and TRBJ2-1; the D gene is possibly TRBD2 (5 bases). This CDR3 contains 13 residues. V was trimmed by 3 bases and J by 7 bases, leaving 10 bases between them. Germline lookup yields CDR1 KGHSH and CDR2 LQKENI. The CDR3 DNA sequence: TGTGCCAGCTCACCCCCGGGCGGGAATGAGCAGTTCTTC. It is translated as CASSPPGGNEQFF.

The sample holds one count of this clone. The chain joins TRBV6-1 to TRBJ2-7; TRBD1 matches at 9 bases. The CDR3 totals 15 residues. Losses at the gene ends were 5 bases for V and 2 bases for J; bases not matched to a gene: 7. Looked up from germline, CDR1 is MNHNS and CDR2 is SASEGT. This chain's CDR3 is CASSKGGQGAYEQYF. CDR3 bases: TGTGCCAGCAGTAAGGGGGGACAGGGAGCCTACGAGCAGTACTTC.

Only a few counts were recorded for this clone. The V call is TRBV7-2, the J call TRBJ2-7, with TRBD2 identical over 7 bases. The CDR3 contains 15 residues. V lost 2 bases to trimming and J lost 4 bases; unmatched junction nucleotides: 8. Germline loops: CDR1 SGHTA, CDR2 FQGNSA. The CDR3 reads CASSLTGGGGYEQYF. CDR3 sequence (DNA): TGTGCCAGCAGCTTAACCGGCGGGGGTGGGTACGAGCAGTACTTC.

This sequence joins TRBV6-5 and TRBJ1-4, with a tentative D call TRBD1 (5 bases). Looked up from germline, CDR1 is MNHEY and CDR2 is SVGAGI. Trimming removed 5 bases from V and 7 bases from J, with 17 bases in between. This CDR3 comprises 15 residues. The CDR3 is CASSASGGLGEKLFF. The DNA for the CDR3 is TGTGCCAGCAGTGCCTCCGGGGGATTAGGTGAAAAACTGTTTTTT.